This T cell receptor (beta chain) was recovered during a study of cytomegalovirus exposure and HLA in healthy donors. The study ran its PCR with 60 Vbeta and 13 Jbeta primers. Libraries were prepared by immunoSEQ multiplex PCR; TCRdb keeps only in-frame clonotypes and omits some of them. Its listing shows around 140,000 clones. Germline trimming cut 4 bases from V and 1 base from J; bases unmatched to any gene: 1. The CDR3 has 16 residues. Germline loops: CDR1 SGHTA, CDR2 FQGNSA. Points from the study as a whole: Excluded were some V segments that proved indistinguishable, including TRBV6-2 and TRBV6-3.

In regard to this clone: What it binds is not known.

The origin of this receptor is a middle-aged woman in good health and CMV-seronegative. The rearrangement joins TRBV7-2 to TRBJ2-6; 10 bases map to TRBD2. Sample: PBMCs. CDR3 in DNA: TGTGCCAGCAGCTCGGGACTAGCGTCTGGGGCCAACGTCCTGACTTTC. Amino acid sequence: CASSSGLASGANVLTF.